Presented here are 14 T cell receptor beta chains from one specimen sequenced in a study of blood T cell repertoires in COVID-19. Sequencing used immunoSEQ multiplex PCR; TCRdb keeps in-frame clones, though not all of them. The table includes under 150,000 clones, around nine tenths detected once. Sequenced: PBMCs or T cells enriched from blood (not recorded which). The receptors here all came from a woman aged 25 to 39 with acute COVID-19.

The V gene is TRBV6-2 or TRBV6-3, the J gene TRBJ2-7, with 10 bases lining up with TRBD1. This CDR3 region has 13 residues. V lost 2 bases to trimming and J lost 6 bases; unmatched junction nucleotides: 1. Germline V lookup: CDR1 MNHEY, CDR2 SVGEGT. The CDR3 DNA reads TGTGCCAGCAGTTACAGGGACAGGGGCGAGCAGTACTTC. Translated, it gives CASSYRDRGEQYF.

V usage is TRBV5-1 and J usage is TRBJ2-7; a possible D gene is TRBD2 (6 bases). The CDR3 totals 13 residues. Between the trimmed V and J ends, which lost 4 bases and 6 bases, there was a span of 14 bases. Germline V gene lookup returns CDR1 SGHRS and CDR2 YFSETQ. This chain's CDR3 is CASSPQSGSEQYF. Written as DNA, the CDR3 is TGCGCCAGCAGCCCCCAGTCCGGGAGCGAGCAGTACTTC.

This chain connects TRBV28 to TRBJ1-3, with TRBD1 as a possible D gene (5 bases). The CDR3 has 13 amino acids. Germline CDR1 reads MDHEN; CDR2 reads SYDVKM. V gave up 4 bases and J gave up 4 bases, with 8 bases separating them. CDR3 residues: CASSSAGGNTIYF. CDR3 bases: TGTGCCAGCAGTTCAGCAGGGGGAAACACCATATATTTT. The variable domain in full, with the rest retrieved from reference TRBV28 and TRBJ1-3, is DVKVTQSSRYLVKRTGEKVFLECVQDMDHENMFWYRQDPGLGLRLIYFSYDVKMKEKGDIPEGYSVSREKKERFSLILESASTNQTSMYLCASSSAGGNTIYFGEGSWLTVV.

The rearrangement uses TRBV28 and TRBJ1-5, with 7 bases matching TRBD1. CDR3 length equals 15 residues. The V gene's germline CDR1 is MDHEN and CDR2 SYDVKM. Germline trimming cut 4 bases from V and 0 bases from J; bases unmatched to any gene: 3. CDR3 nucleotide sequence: TGTGCCAGCAGTTCACAGGGGTATAGCAATCAGCCCCAGCATTTT. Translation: CASSSQGYSNQPQHF.

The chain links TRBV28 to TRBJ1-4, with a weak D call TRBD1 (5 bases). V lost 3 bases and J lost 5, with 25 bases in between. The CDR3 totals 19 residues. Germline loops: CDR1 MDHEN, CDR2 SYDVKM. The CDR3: CASSFQPPHGHGGNEKLFF. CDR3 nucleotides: TGTGCCAGCAGTTTCCAGCCGCCCCATGGACACGGGGGGAATGAAAAACTGTTTTTT.

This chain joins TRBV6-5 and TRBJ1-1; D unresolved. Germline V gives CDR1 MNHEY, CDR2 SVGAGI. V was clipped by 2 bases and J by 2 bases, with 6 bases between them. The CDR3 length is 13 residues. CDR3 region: CASSYAGNTEAFF. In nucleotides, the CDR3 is TGTGCCAGCAGTTACGCCGGTAACACTGAAGCTTTCTTT.

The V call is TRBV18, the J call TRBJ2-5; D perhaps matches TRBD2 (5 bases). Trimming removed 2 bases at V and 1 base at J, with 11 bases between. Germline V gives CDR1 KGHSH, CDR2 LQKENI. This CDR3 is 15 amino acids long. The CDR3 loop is CASSPDSAVQETQYF. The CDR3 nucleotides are TGTGCCAGCTCACCAGATAGCGCTGTCCAAGAGACCCAGTACTTC.

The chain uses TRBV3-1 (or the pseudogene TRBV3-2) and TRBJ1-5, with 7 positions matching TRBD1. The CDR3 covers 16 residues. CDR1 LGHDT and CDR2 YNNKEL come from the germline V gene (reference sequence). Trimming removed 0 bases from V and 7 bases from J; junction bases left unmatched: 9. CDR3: CASSQDKGVGGQPQHF. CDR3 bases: TGTGCCAGCAGCCAAGATAAAGGGGTAGGGGGCCAGCCCCAGCATTTT.

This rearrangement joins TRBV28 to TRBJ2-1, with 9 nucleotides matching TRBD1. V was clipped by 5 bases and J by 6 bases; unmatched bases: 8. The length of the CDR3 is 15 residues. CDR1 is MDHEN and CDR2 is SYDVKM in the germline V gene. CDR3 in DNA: TGTGCCAGCAGTCTAGGGGACAGGGACGCCAATGAGCAGTTCTTC. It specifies CASSLGDRDANEQFF.

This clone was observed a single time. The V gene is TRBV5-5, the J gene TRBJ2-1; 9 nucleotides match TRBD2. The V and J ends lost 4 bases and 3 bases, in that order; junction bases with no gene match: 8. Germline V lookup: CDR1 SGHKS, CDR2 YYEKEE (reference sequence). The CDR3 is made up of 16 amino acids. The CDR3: CASSRVREGIYNEQFF. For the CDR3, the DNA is TGTGCCAGCAGCCGGGTGCGGGAGGGGATCTACAATGAGCAGTTCTTC.

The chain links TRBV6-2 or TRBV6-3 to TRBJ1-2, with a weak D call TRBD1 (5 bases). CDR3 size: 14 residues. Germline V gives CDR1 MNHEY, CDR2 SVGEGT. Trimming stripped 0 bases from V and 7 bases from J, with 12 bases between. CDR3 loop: CASSYSGGGRGYTF. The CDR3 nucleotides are TGTGCCAGCAGTTACTCCGGGGGTGGACGTGGCTACACCTTC.

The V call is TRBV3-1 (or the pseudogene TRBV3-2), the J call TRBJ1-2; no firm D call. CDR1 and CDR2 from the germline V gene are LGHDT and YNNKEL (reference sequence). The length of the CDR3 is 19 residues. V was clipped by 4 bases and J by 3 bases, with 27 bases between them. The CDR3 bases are TGTGCCAGCAGCCCCTTCGGTCCTCAGGTTGTAGAGGAGGACTATGGCTACACCTTC. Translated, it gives CASSPFGPQVVEEDYGYTF.

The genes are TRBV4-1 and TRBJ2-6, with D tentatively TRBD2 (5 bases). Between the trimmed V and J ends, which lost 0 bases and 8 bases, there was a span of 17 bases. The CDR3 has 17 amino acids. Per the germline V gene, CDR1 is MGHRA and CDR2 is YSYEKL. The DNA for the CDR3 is TGCGCCAGCAGCCAAGATCTGCAGCGGACTGTCTCCAACGTCCTGACTTTC. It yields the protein CASSQDLQRTVSNVLTF.

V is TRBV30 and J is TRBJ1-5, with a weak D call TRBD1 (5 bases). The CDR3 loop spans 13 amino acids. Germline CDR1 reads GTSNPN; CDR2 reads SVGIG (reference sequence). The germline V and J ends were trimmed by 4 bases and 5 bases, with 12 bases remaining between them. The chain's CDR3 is CAWTTALHQPQHF. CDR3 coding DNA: TGTGCCTGGACGACAGCTCTACATCAGCCCCAGCATTTT.